This paragraph covers one T cell receptor (beta chain) sequence. Antigen specificity is unknown. Investigators built TCR beta libraries using UMI-labeled 5' RACE. No DNA is given; TCRdb re-called the 5' RACE reads and lists each CDR3 protein once. Found here are 15,000 to 20,000 distinct CDR3 sequences; the top ten clones hold roughly 5%. This sample was taken from a study of human CD8 memory T cell subsets. The study's findings and limits: Stem-like memory T cells and precursor exhausted T cells had repertoires that overlapped very little.

The CDR3 sequence is 16 residues long. Germline V gene sequence: CDR1 SQVTM, CDR2 ANQGSEA. Total CD8+ T cells were enriched by negative magnetic separation. Each subset gave duplicate vials of under 180,000 sorted CD8+ T cells for RNA. J is TRBJ2-5 and V is TRBV29-1; TCRdb's D call of TRBD2 is untestable without DNA. The sequencing input was CD8+ T cells from PBMCs. This clonotype originated in a human donor in good health. This CDR3 reads CSTYRLAGGFGETQYF.